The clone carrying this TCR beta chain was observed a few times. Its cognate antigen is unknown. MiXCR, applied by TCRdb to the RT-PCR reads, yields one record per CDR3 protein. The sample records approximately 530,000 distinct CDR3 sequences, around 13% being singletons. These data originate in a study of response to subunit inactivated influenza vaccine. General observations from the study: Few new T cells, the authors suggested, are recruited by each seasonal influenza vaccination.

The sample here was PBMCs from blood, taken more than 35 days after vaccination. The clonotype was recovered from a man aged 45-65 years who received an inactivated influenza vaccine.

CDR3 nucleotides: TGTGCCAGCAGTCCGCCCGGTGTGTACGAGCAGTACTTC. Translated: CASSPPGVYEQYF. V and J are TRBV12-3 or TRBV12-4 and TRBJ2-7, with D hard to call. Between the trimmed V and J ends, which lost 5 bases and 4 bases, there was a span of 12 bases. CDR3 length equals 13 residues.